The next 30 T cell receptor beta chains were all read from a single sample in a study of blood T cell repertoires in COVID-19. The table came from immunoSEQ multiplex PCR; TCRdb's copy has only in-frame clones and leaves some out. This table holds roughly 180,000 clones, about 88% found once. Sequenced sample: peripheral blood. The receptor set was obtained from a woman in her forties or fifties with COVID-19, enrolled during active disease.

The chain's CDR3 is CASSQGGVDTQYF. Written as DNA, the CDR3 is TGTGCCAGCAGCCAGGGGGGAGTCGATACGCAGTATTTT. This rearrangement joins TRBV7-2 to TRBJ2-3, with D maybe TRBD1 (7 bases). This CDR3 has 13 amino acids. Trimming left V 5 bases short and J 6 bases short, with 12 bases between. Germline CDR1 is SGHTA and CDR2 is FQGNSA.

This chain uses TRBV3-1 (or the pseudogene TRBV3-2) with TRBJ2-5, with TRBD2 identical over 15 bases. Germline V gene lookup returns CDR1 LGHDT and CDR2 YNNKEL (reference sequence). V gave up 4 bases and J gave up 5 bases; unmatched junction bases: 5. The CDR3 is made up of 16 amino acids. The CDR3 DNA is TGTGCCAGCAGCCCTTGGACTAGCGGGGGGGAGGAGACCCAGTACTTC. This translates into CASSPWTSGGEETQYF.

The V call is TRBV19, the J call TRBJ1-3; D is unclear. There are 12 residues in the CDR3. The germline CDR1 and CDR2 sequences are LNHDA and SQIVND (reference sequence). Trimming cost V 3 bases and J 2 bases, with 2 bases left between them. CDR3 bases: TGTGCCAGTAGTATTACTGGAAACACCATATATTTT. This translates into CASSITGNTIYF. The complete variable domain, with remaining parts taken from reference TRBV19 and TRBJ1-3, reads DGGITQSPKYLFRKEGQNVTLSCEQNLNHDAMYWYRQDPGQGLRLIYYSQIVNDFQKGDIAEGYSVSREKKESFPLTVTSAQKNPTAFYLCASSITGNTIYFGEGSWLTVV.

This chain uses TRBV6-5 with TRBJ2-7, with TRBD1 matching 11 bases. There are 16 residues in the CDR3. The germline gives CDR1 MNHEY, CDR2 SVGAGI. V lost 4 bases and J lost 7; bases outside the gene matches: 12. The CDR3 DNA reads TGTGCCAGCAGTTCCACCGGGACAGGGGGATCGGGGGAGCAGTACTTC. Protein sequence: CASSSTGTGGSGEQYF.

The rearrangement joins TRBV6-5 to TRBJ1-5; 7 nucleotides agree with TRBD1. The CDR3 loop spans 15 amino acids. Losses at the gene ends were 0 bases for V and 5 bases for J; bases not matched to a gene: 4. Germline V gives CDR1 MNHEY, CDR2 SVGAGI. CDR3 residues: CASSYSTGTDQPQHF. The CDR3, as DNA: TGTGCCAGCAGTTACTCGACAGGGACCGATCAGCCCCAGCATTTT.

This chain connects TRBV6-2 or TRBV6-3 to TRBJ2-2; D is unresolved. The CDR3 is 12 residues long. From germline, CDR1 is MNHEY and CDR2 SVGEGT. V was cut by 3 bases and J by 9 bases, with 8 bases left in between. The CDR3 DNA sequence: TGTGCCAGCAGTTATGGGCCCAGGGAGCTGTTTTTT. Protein: CASSYGPRELFF.

The chain uses TRBV7-2 and TRBJ2-3; the D is unclear. Germline V lookup: CDR1 SGHTA, CDR2 FQGNSA. V gave up 5 bases and J gave up 4 bases, with 7 bases separating them. The CDR3 totals 12 residues. CDR3 sequence (DNA): TGTGCCAGCAGCCGGTACTCAGATACGCAGTATTTT. Its protein product is CASSRYSDTQYF.

Of note for this clone: The same CDR3 arises from other DNA sequences in this sample as well. CDR3 protein: CASSIDRGNQPQHF. CDR3 in DNA: TGTGCCAGTAGTATCGACAGGGGTAATCAGCCCCAGCATTTT. V is TRBV19 and J is TRBJ1-5; 8 bases are a match to TRBD1. Unmatched junction bases numbered 2, after V lost 3 bases and J lost 4 bases. Per the germline V gene, CDR1 is LNHDA and CDR2 is SQIVND (reference sequence). This CDR3 contains 14 residues.

CDR3 DNA sequence: TGTGCCAACTCACAGGGCACAGATACGCAGTATTTT. Its translation is CANSQGTDTQYF. V is TRBV28 and J is TRBJ2-3; a weak D match, TRBD1 (5 bases). Germline V gene data show CDR1 as MDHEN and CDR2 as SYDVKM. V gave up 10 bases and J gave up 1 base, with 9 bases separating them. The CDR3 spans 12 residues.

The chain recombines TRBV2 with TRBJ1-2; tentative D call: TRBD1 (6 bases). The germline gives CDR1 SNHLY, CDR2 FYNNEI. The ends were cut back, 3 bases at V and 8 bases at J, with 25 bases in the middle. This CDR3 region has 17 residues. The DNA of the CDR3 is TGTGCCAGCAGTGACGCGGGGGGGACAATTCAGGGGCGGGGCTACACCTTC. This codes for CASSDAGGTIQGRGYTF.

The chain links TRBV3-1 (or the pseudogene TRBV3-2) to TRBJ2-7; perhaps TRBD1 as D (5 bases). Germline loops: CDR1 LGHDT, CDR2 YNNKEL (reference sequence). The CDR3 totals 13 residues. Trimming cost V 1 base and J 7 bases, with 11 bases left between them. This chain's CDR3 is CASSQVGAEEQYF. The CDR3 DNA is TGTGCCAGCAGCCAAGTTGGGGCGGAGGAGCAGTACTTC.

The chain carries TRBV3-1 (or the pseudogene TRBV3-2) and TRBJ2-3; TRBD2 aligns across 13 bases. In germline, CDR1 is LGHDT, CDR2 YNNKEL (reference sequence). With 1 base clipped from V and 4 bases from J, the junction kept 5 bases outside the gene matches. CDR3 length: 17 amino acids. Here the CDR3 reads CASSQGLAGGVPDTQYF. CDR3 nucleotide sequence: TGTGCCAGCAGCCAAGGACTAGCGGGGGGTGTGCCAGATACGCAGTATTTT.

The J gene is TRBJ1-4, the V gene TRBV6-2 or TRBV6-3, with D unclear. This CDR3 is built from 15 residues. Trimming shortened V by 6 bases and J by 8 bases, and 19 bases separated the two germline ends. Germline V gene sequence: CDR1 MNHEY, CDR2 SVGEGT. This chain's CDR3 is CASSPHEGVWEKLFF. The CDR3 DNA reads as TGTGCCAGCAGCCCCCACGAGGGCGTATGGGAAAAACTGTTTTTT.

This clone appeared a few times. The chain joins TRBV7-8 to TRBJ1-1, with 8 bases identical to TRBD1. CDR3 length: 13 residues. The germline gives CDR1 SGHVS, CDR2 FQNEAQ. V was clipped by 1 base and J by 8 bases; unmatched bases: 3. Here the CDR3 DNA reads TGTGCCAGCAGCTTAGGGGCAGGGGGCGAAGCTTTCTTT. Translated, it gives CASSLGAGGEAFF.

The CDR3 DNA follows: TGTGCCAGCAGCTTAGAAGGAGGGGGCCGGTACGAGCAGTACTTC. It encodes CASSLEGGGRYEQYF. The rearrangement links TRBV7-3 to TRBJ2-7, with D possibly TRBD1 on 7 matching bases. V was trimmed by 2 bases and J by 4 bases, leaving 15 bases between them. CDR3 length: 15 amino acids. CDR1 is SGHTA, CDR2 FQGTGA, per germline.

V is TRBV24-1 and J is TRBJ1-2; 7 bases line up with TRBD1. V was pared by 3 bases and J by 8 bases, with 8 bases of the junction left unmatched. CDR3 length equals 14 residues. The germline V gene encodes CDR1 KGHDR and CDR2 SFDVKD. CDR3 nucleotide sequence: TGTGCCACCAGTGATGGACAGGCCCGCTGGGGCTACACCTTC. It translates to CATSDGQARWGYTF.

The genes are TRBV7-3 and TRBJ2-3; a possible D gene is TRBD2 (6 bases). The CDR3 extends over 15 amino acids. Trimming pared 2 bases from V and 6 bases from J, leaving 15 bases between. Germline CDR1 and CDR2: SGHTA and FQGTGA. CDR3 loop: CASSLGNGGTDTQYF. The CDR3, as DNA: TGTGCCAGCAGCTTAGGAAACGGGGGTACTGATACGCAGTATTTT.

This rearrangement joins TRBV3-1 (or the pseudogene TRBV3-2) to TRBJ2-3, with D possibly matching TRBD2 (6 bases). CDR1 and CDR2 (germline): LGHDT, YNNKEL (reference sequence). The V and J ends lost 0 bases and 5 bases respectively, with 12 bases between them. The CDR3 has 15 residues. The CDR3 spells CASSQDGGRVDTQYF. The CDR3, as DNA: TGTGCCAGCAGCCAAGACGGGGGTAGGGTAGATACGCAGTATTTT.

This clone was found a few times. V usage is TRBV28 and J usage is TRBJ2-5; D may be TRBD1 (6 bases). This CDR3 is 14 amino acids long. CDR1 and CDR2 from the germline V gene are MDHEN and SYDVKM. Trimming removed 5 bases at V and 4 bases at J, with 14 bases between. The CDR3 nucleotides are TGTGCCAGCAGTCCCGGTGGGGGCCGAGAGACCCAGTACTTC. Protein sequence: CASSPGGGRETQYF. Complete variable domain (other parts from reference TRBV28 and TRBJ2-5): DVKVTQSSRYLVKRTGEKVFLECVQDMDHENMFWYRQDPGLGLRLIYFSYDVKMKEKGDIPEGYSVSREKKERFSLILESASTNQTSMYLCASSPGGGRETQYFGPGTRLLVL.

The count of this clone is one. This chain uses TRBV24-1 with TRBJ1-5; 11 bases map to TRBD1. The ends lost 3 bases at V and 5 bases at J; junction bases unmatched: 5. Per the germline V gene, CDR1 is KGHDR and CDR2 is SFDVKD. The CDR3 is 16 amino acids. The CDR3 region has the DNA TGTGCCACCAGTGATCAGGGACAGGGGGTCGATCAGCCCCAGCATTTT. This sequence encodes CATSDQGQGVDQPQHF.

CDR3 sequence (DNA): TGTGCCATTGGGGCCCTGAGCACTGAAGCTTTCTTT. It yields the protein CAIGALSTEAFF. V is TRBV21-1 and J is TRBJ1-1; TRBD1 reflects the table's D call only, with no check against the DNA. TRBV21-1 is a pseudogene segment. The CDR3 is made up of 12 amino acids.

This rearrangement joins TRBV28 to TRBJ1-5; the match to TRBD1 covers 11 bases. The ends lost 4 bases at V and 7 bases at J; junction bases unmatched: 9. CDR3 size: 16 residues. CDR1 is MDHEN and CDR2 is SYDVKM in the germline V gene. CDR3 amino acids: CASSSPGQGGRQPQHF. The CDR3 nucleotides are TGTGCCAGCAGTTCTCCGGGACAGGGGGGGAGGCAGCCCCAGCATTTT.

This chain joins TRBV7-7 and TRBJ2-1; TRBD1 matches 8 bases. CDR3 size: 15 residues. Germline V gives CDR1 SSHAT, CDR2 FNYEAQ (reference sequence). V lost 2 bases to trimming and J lost 6 bases; unmatched junction nucleotides: 6. The CDR3 here is CASSLQGAPGNEQFF. The CDR3 region has the DNA TGTGCCAGCAGCTTACAGGGGGCCCCCGGCAATGAGCAGTTCTTC.

The chain combines TRBV10-3 with TRBJ2-1, with TRBD2 identical over 8 bases. The CDR3 extends over 15 amino acids. The germline V gene encodes CDR1 ENHRY and CDR2 SYGVKD. Trimming removed 3 bases from V and 9 bases from J; junction bases left unmatched: 10. The CDR3 coding sequence is TGTGCCATCAGTGATGTAGTACTCGGGGGGGGTGAGCAGTTCTTC. It encodes CAISDVVLGGGEQFF.

V and J are TRBV10-3 and TRBJ1-4, with D possibly matching TRBD1 (6 bases). CDR1 and CDR2 (germline): ENHRY, SYGVKD. The CDR3 is 14 residues long. Trimming removed 5 bases from V and 7 bases from J, with 14 bases in between. DNA for the CDR3: TGTGCCATCAGTACCCGGGGGGCGGGTGAAAAACTGTTTTTT. Encoded protein: CAISTRGAGEKLFF.

V and J are TRBV5-1 and TRBJ1-1, with 11 bases fitting TRBD1. The CDR3 sequence is 15 residues long. Losses at the gene ends were 2 bases for V and 4 bases for J; bases not matched to a gene: 4. Per germline, CDR1 SGHRS and CDR2 YFSETQ. The CDR3 DNA reads TGCGCCAGCAGCTTCGGGACAGGGGGGGCCACTGAAGCTTTCTTT. Translated, it gives CASSFGTGGATEAFF.

This chain links TRBV11-3 with TRBJ2-2; perhaps TRBD2 as D (5 bases). CDR1 is SGHNT, CDR2 YENEEA, per germline. CDR3 length equals 15 residues. V lost 0 bases and J lost 3, with 8 bases in between. CDR3 sequence reads: CASSLDQRDTGELFF. Written as DNA, the CDR3 is TGTGCCAGCAGCTTAGATCAGAGGGACACCGGGGAGCTGTTTTTT.

The chain couples TRBV6-5 to TRBJ2-3; TRBD2 matches 8 bases. Germline CDR1 reads MNHEY; CDR2 reads SVGAGI. The CDR3 runs 14 residues. The V gene end was trimmed by 6 bases and the J gene end by 0 bases; junction bases not matched to a gene: 2. CDR3 sequence (DNA): TGTGCCAGCAGACTAGCGGCTAGCACAGATACGCAGTATTTT. It encodes CASRLAASTDTQYF.

The table lists this clone with a count of one. The V gene is TRBV5-1, the J gene TRBJ2-3; TRBD2 matches 7 bases. The CDR3 is 12 residues long. V lost 7 bases to trimming and J lost 8 bases; unmatched junction nucleotides: 7. The germline gives CDR1 SGHRS, CDR2 YFSETQ. The chain's CDR3 is CASRLAPGTQYF. The CDR3 region has the DNA TGCGCCAGCCGACTAGCTCCTGGTACGCAGTATTTT. The full variable domain, with the rest looked up from reference TRBV5-1 and TRBJ2-3, is KAGVTQTPRYLIKTRGQQVTLSCSPISGHRSVSWYQQTPGQGLQFLFEYFSETQRNKGNFPGRFSGRQFSNSRSEMNVSTLELGDSALYLCASRLAPGTQYFGPGTRLTVL.

The DNA of the CDR3 is TGTGCCTGGGGCAGGGGCGCCGAACCTGAAGCTTTCTTT. Encoded protein: CAWGRGAEPEAFF. V usage is TRBV30 and J usage is TRBJ1-1; possibly TRBD1 for D (6 bases). Germline-derived CDR1 and CDR2 are GTSNPN and SVGIG (reference sequence). The CDR3 runs 13 residues. Trimming shortened V by 5 bases and J by 6 bases, and 16 bases separated the two germline ends.